A selection of T cell receptor beta chains follows, all from one sample in a study of T-cell reconstitution after alpha-beta-depleted transplantation in children. TCRdb called the PCR reads again in MiXCR, with one record for every CDR3 protein. The repertoire holds a few hundred thousand distinct CDR3 sequences, with 10% to 15% as singletons. Material: PBMCs, mostly from graft donor cells, obtained 360 days after TCRalphabeta/CD19-depleted stem cell transplant. The receptors were sampled from a male patient between 10 and 17 years old who had a stem cell transplant for acute myeloid leukemia, so the T cells may come from the graft donor. CDR3s include the opening cysteine and the closing phenylalanine or tryptophan. The D gene is left open where the match is weak. Some rows mark clone size as missing; the rest say once, few, many or name a class of expanded clone.

>17|NA|TRBV4-2|TRBJ2-7|many
TGTGCCAGCAGCCAAGTTGGTTGGGAGGACATCTCCTACGAGCAGTACTTC
CASSQVGWEDISYEQYF
>13|NA|TRBV19|TRBJ2-1|NA
TGTGCCAGTAGCACCTCTAGGGGCAATGAGCAGTTCTTC
CASSTSRGNEQFF
>15|TRBD1|TRBV29-1|TRBJ2-3|NA
TGCAGCGTTCCAGGGGGCGCAGGGGGGACAGATACGCAGTATTTT
CSVPGGAGGTDTQYF
>15|TRBD1|TRBV20-1|TRBJ2-7|few
TGCAGTGCTAGAGTTTGGACAGGGGGGGCCTACGAGCAGTACTTC
CSARVWTGGAYEQYF
>16|NA|TRBV28|TRBJ1-5|NA
TGTGCCAGCAGTTTCAGAGCAGATTATAGCAATCAGCCCCAGCATTTT
CASSFRADYSNQPQHF
>14|TRBD2|TRBV20-1|TRBJ2-7|few
TGCAGTGCGCGAGGGGCTAGCGGGAGCTACGAGCAGTACTTC
CSARGASGSYEQYF
>12|NA|TRBV12-5|TRBJ2-5|few
TGTGCTAGTGGTTTGGGATGGGAGACCCAGTACTTC
CASGLGWETQYF
>17|NA|TRBV6-2/TRBV6-3|TRBJ2-7|many
TGTGCCAGCAGTTACCCCGATAGGCGGACTACTACCTACGAGCAGTACTTC
CASSYPDRRTTTYEQYF
>12|NA|TRBV6-5|TRBJ2-3|few
TGTGCCAGCAGCCGTCAGGCAGATACGCAGTATTTT
CASSRQADTQYF
>13|NA|TRBV28|TRBJ2-3|NA
TGTGCCAGCGCTAGACTCTATCCCGATACGCAGTATTTT
CASARLYPDTQYF
>16|NA|TRBV7-9|TRBJ2-5|few
TGTGCCAGCAGCTCAATAAGAGGCCAGGGCGGGGAGACCCAGTACTTC
CASSSIRGQGGETQYF
>10|NA|TRBV12-3/TRBV12-4|TRBJ2-1|many
TGTGCCACGTCCAGGGGCGAGCAGTTCTTC
CATSRGEQFF
>18|TRBD2|TRBV9|TRBJ2-3|NA
TGTGCCAGCAGCGTAGTAGCGGGAGGGCCTGCATTGCCAGATACGCAGTATTTT
CASSVVAGGPALPDTQYF
>15|TRBD2|TRBV11-2|TRBJ2-3|NA
TGTGCCAGCAGCTTTAGGGCTAGCGGGCCAGATACGCAGTATTTT
CASSFRASGPDTQYF
>16|TRBD2|TRBV12-3/TRBV12-4|TRBJ2-3|NA
TGTGCCAGCAGTCCCCCCTCGGGGCGGGAGGGAGATACGCAGTATTTT
CASSPPSGREGDTQYF
>15|TRBD2|TRBV6-2/TRBV6-3|TRBJ2-1|few
TGTGCCAGCAGCTCCGGGACTAGGCCCTCCAATGAGCAGTTCTTC
CASSSGTRPSNEQFF